Listed below are T cell receptor beta chains from one sample, sequenced in a study of cytomegalovirus exposure and HLA in healthy donors. Assay used: immunoSEQ multiplex PCR; TCRdb lists only in-frame clones, some missing. The top ten clones hold around 9.6% of a sample with 100,000 or so clones, approximately 71% of them seen once. Sequenced input: PBMCs. The receptors derive from a male donor in good health and CMV-seropositive. The CDR3 runs from the conserved cysteine through the conserved F or W. The D gene is left open where the match is weak. Size values are once, few and many counts, or a class for expanded clones, and some rows have none.

d_call: .
clone_size: .
j_call: TRBJ1-2
v_call: TRBV15
cdr3_aa: CATSRDNLASYGYTF
cdr3_nt: TGTGCCACCAGCAGAGATAATTTGGCCAGCTATGGCTACACCTTC

d_call: TRBD2
clone_size: .
j_call: TRBJ2-3
v_call: TRBV2
cdr3_aa: CASSRRGRGAGADTQYF
cdr3_nt: TGTGCCAGCAGTCGACGGGGAAGAGGAGCGGGGGCAGATACGCAGTATTTT

d_call: .
clone_size: .
j_call: TRBJ1-4
v_call: TRBV28
cdr3_aa: CASMGGQDEKLFF
cdr3_nt: TGTGCCTCCATGGGAGGGCAAGATGAAAAACTGTTTTTT

d_call: .
clone_size: .
j_call: TRBJ1-5
v_call: TRBV2
cdr3_aa: CASSEVRSNQPQHF
cdr3_nt: TGTGCCAGCAGTGAAGTCCGTAGCAATCAGCCCCAGCATTTT

d_call: TRBD1
clone_size: .
j_call: TRBJ1-2
v_call: TRBV6-5
cdr3_aa: CASRGSGTVTYGYTF
cdr3_nt: TGTGCCAGCAGGGGATCCGGGACAGTGACCTATGGCTACACCTTC

d_call: TRBD2
clone_size: .
j_call: TRBJ2-7
v_call: TRBV19
cdr3_aa: CASSFGGVAGTREQYF
cdr3_nt: TGTGCCAGTAGTTTCGGGGGGGTAGCGGGAACTCGGGAGCAGTACTTC

d_call: TRBD1
clone_size: .
j_call: TRBJ1-5
v_call: TRBV6-5
cdr3_aa: CASRLDRARPQHF
cdr3_nt: TGTGCCAGCAGACTGGACAGGGCCAGGCCCCAGCATTTT

d_call: TRBD2
clone_size: .
j_call: TRBJ2-1
v_call: TRBV9
cdr3_aa: CASSLRTSGDEQFF
cdr3_nt: TGTGCCAGCAGCCTCCGGACTAGCGGAGATGAGCAGTTCTTC

d_call: TRBD2
clone_size: .
j_call: TRBJ2-1
v_call: TRBV5-6
cdr3_aa: CASRYGLAAESSYNEQFF
cdr3_nt: TGTGCCAGCAGATACGGACTAGCGGCAGAAAGCTCCTACAATGAGCAGTTCTTC

d_call: TRBD2
clone_size: .
j_call: TRBJ2-7
v_call: TRBV27
cdr3_aa: CASSPRTSGSPEQYF
cdr3_nt: TGTGCCAGCAGTCCACGGACTAGCGGGTCACCCGAGCAGTACTTC

d_call: .
clone_size: .
j_call: TRBJ2-4
v_call: TRBV13
cdr3_aa: CASSLDGTRRNIQYF
cdr3_nt: TGTGCCAGCAGCTTAGACGGGACACGTAGGAACATTCAGTACTTC

d_call: .
clone_size: .
j_call: TRBJ2-1
v_call: TRBV5-1
cdr3_aa: CASSLGGEWSEQFF
cdr3_nt: TGCGCCAGCAGCTTGGGGGGGGAATGGAGTGAGCAGTTCTTC

d_call: .
clone_size: .
j_call: TRBJ1-5
v_call: TRBV15
cdr3_aa: CATSGGGSNQPQHF
cdr3_nt: TGTGCCACCAGCGGGGGCGGGAGCAATCAGCCCCAGCATTTT

d_call: .
clone_size: .
j_call: TRBJ1-2
v_call: TRBV6-5
cdr3_aa: CASSPNRVWRGYTF
cdr3_nt: TGTGCCAGCAGTCCAAACAGGGTTTGGCGGGGCTACACCTTC

d_call: TRBD2
clone_size: .
j_call: TRBJ2-2
v_call: TRBV5-1
cdr3_aa: CASSLGTSGRFSTGELFF
cdr3_nt: TGCGCCAGCAGCTTGGGTACTAGCGGGAGATTCTCTACCGGGGAGCTGTTTTTT

d_call: TRBD1
clone_size: .
j_call: TRBJ2-1
v_call: TRBV5-4
cdr3_aa: CASSSGQGKGNEQFF
cdr3_nt: TGTGCCAGCAGCTCGGGACAGGGGAAGGGTAATGAGCAGTTCTTC

d_call: .
clone_size: .
j_call: TRBJ1-2
v_call: TRBV7-9
cdr3_aa: CASIPGAGLSYGYTF
cdr3_nt: TGTGCCAGCATCCCTGGGGCAGGCCTTAGCTATGGCTACACCTTC

d_call: .
clone_size: .
j_call: TRBJ1-2
v_call: TRBV19
cdr3_aa: CASSTGFNYGYTF
cdr3_nt: TGTGCCAGTTCGACGGGTTTTAACTATGGCTACACCTTC

d_call: TRBD1
clone_size: few
j_call: TRBJ1-1
v_call: TRBV7-9
cdr3_aa: CASTNGQGGTEAFF
cdr3_nt: TGTGCCAGCACCAATGGACAGGGTGGCACTGAAGCTTTCTTT

d_call: .
clone_size: .
j_call: TRBJ2-7
v_call: TRBV6-1
cdr3_aa: CASSEGIAETYEQYF
cdr3_nt: TGTGCCAGCAGTGAAGGAATAGCGGAAACCTACGAGCAGTACTTC

d_call: .
clone_size: .
j_call: TRBJ2-5
v_call: TRBV6-4
cdr3_aa: CASSRDYQETQYF
cdr3_nt: TGTGCCAGCAGCCGGGACTACCAAGAGACCCAGTACTTC

d_call: TRBD1
clone_size: .
j_call: TRBJ1-2
v_call: TRBV7-9
cdr3_aa: CASSSDRVQYGYTF
cdr3_nt: TGTGCCAGCAGCTCGGACAGGGTGCAATATGGCTACACCTTC

d_call: TRBD1
clone_size: few
j_call: TRBJ2-2
v_call: TRBV6-6
cdr3_aa: CASSPRDRGTGELFF
cdr3_nt: TGTGCCAGCAGTCCTCGGGACAGGGGAACCGGGGAGCTGTTTTTT

d_call: .
clone_size: .
j_call: TRBJ2-1
v_call: TRBV6-1
cdr3_aa: CASSPFLAGNEQFF
cdr3_nt: TGTGCCAGCAGTCCTTTCTTGGCCGGGAATGAGCAGTTCTTC

d_call: TRBD1
clone_size: .
j_call: TRBJ1-2
v_call: TRBV19
cdr3_aa: CASSQFPGTGHGYTF
cdr3_nt: TGTGCCAGTAGCCAATTTCCCGGGACAGGGCATGGCTACACCTTC